This note documents a single T cell receptor beta chain sequence. Peripheral blood came from all dose cohorts at three timepoints. This record belongs to a study of OX40 agonist ivuxolimab in advanced cancers. Libraries were prepared by immunoSEQ multiplex PCR; TCRdb keeps only in-frame clonotypes and omits some of them. The sample consists of around 53,000 clones, approximately 88% of them appearing once. This receptor was obtained from an adult with an advanced solid tumor such as melanoma, head and neck, liver or kidney cancer. Material: CD4+ or CD8+ T cells sorted from blood, obtained in a trial of the OX40 agonist ivuxolimab.

The CDR3 loop is CASSPQDRGYEQYF. For the CDR3, the DNA is TGTGCCAGCTCACCACAGGACAGGGGCTACGAGCAGTACTTC. V and J are TRBV18 and TRBJ2-7, with TRBD1 matching over 9 bases. With V trimmed by 1 base and J by 3 bases, 1 base remained unmatched. Germline V gene sequence: CDR1 KGHSH, CDR2 LQKENI. This CDR3 is 14 amino acids long. Drawing the rest from reference TRBV18 and TRBJ2-7, the complete variable domain is NAGVMQNPRHLVRRRGQEARLRCSPMKGHSHVYWYRQLPEEGLKFMVYLQKENIIDESGMPKERFSAEFPKEGPSILRIQQVVRGDSAAYFCASSPQDRGYEQYFGPGTRLTVT.